What follows are 10 T cell receptor beta chains derived from one specimen sequenced in a study of shared clonotypes between healthy human individuals. The assay was immunoSEQ multiplex PCR, and TCRdb's table has in-frame clones only and misses some. The sample yields approximately 1,500,000 clones, nearly 99% seen once. The sequenced sample was naive CD4+ T cells sorted from blood. The subset was: CD45RA+ positively selected. The origin of the receptors is a man aged 25-40 years in good health.

This sequence joins TRBV29-1 and TRBJ2-5; D is undetermined. The CDR3 sequence is 15 residues long. Germline V gene sequence: CDR1 SQVTM, CDR2 ANQGSEA. V lost 5 bases to trimming and J lost 3 bases, with 19 bases between them. The CDR3 is CSVMGIPSPKETQYF. The CDR3 nucleotides read TGCAGCGTTATGGGAATCCCCTCACCCAAAGAGACCCAGTACTTC.

The V and J genes are TRBV5-1 and TRBJ2-3; the match to TRBD1 covers 11 bases. The germline V gene has CDR1 SGHRS and CDR2 YFSETQ. The CDR3 covers 15 residues. V was pared by 4 bases and J by 4 bases, with 5 bases of the junction left unmatched. The CDR3, as DNA: TGCGCCAGCAGCCCCGGGACAGGGGGTCCAGATACGCAGTATTTT. As protein: CASSPGTGGPDTQYF.

The chain carries TRBV29-1 and TRBJ2-5; D perhaps matches TRBD2 (6 bases). Trimming shortened V by 7 bases and J by 2 bases, and 17 bases separated the two germline ends. The CDR3 spans 14 residues. Germline values: CDR1 SQVTM, CDR2 ANQGSEA. CDR3 sequence reads: CSADLGGGQETQYF. As DNA, the CDR3 is TGCAGCGCTGATTTGGGGGGAGGTCAAGAGACCCAGTACTTC.

The chain uses TRBV5-4 and TRBJ2-3, with a weak D call TRBD2 (7 bases). Germline assignment: CDR1 SGHNT and CDR2 YYREEE (reference sequence). CDR3 size: 16 residues. The V end was cut by 0 bases, the J end by 2 bases, with 13 bases between. CDR3 in DNA: TGTGCCAGCAGCTTGGTCGGCGGGGGCCCCACAGATACGCAGTATTTT. Its translation is CASSLVGGGPTDTQYF.

This clone was recorded only once. The CDR3 DNA follows: TGTGCCAACAAACCTTTGGGGGCAAACGAGCAGTACTTC. The encoded protein is CANKPLGANEQYF. The chain couples TRBV28 to TRBJ2-7, with D perhaps matching TRBD1 (6 bases). Trimming cost V 10 bases and J 5 bases, with 18 bases left between them. The CDR3 runs 13 residues. The germline V gene encodes CDR1 MDHEN and CDR2 SYDVKM.

To note about this clone: Other DNA sequences in the sample encode the same CDR3. This chain connects TRBV27 to TRBJ2-3; tentatively, D is TRBD2 (6 bases). Between the trimmed V and J ends, which lost 6 bases and 2 bases, there was a span of 12 bases. CDR1 is MNHEY and CDR2 is SMNVEV in the germline V gene (reference sequence). The CDR3 runs 14 residues. The chain's CDR3 is CASSLGLATDTQYF. The CDR3 DNA follows: TGTGCCAGCAGCTTGGGACTCGCCACAGATACGCAGTATTTT.

CDR3 residues: CASSPRDRSSYEQYF. DNA of the CDR3: TGTGCCAGCAGCCCCAGGGACAGAAGCTCCTACGAGCAGTACTTC. The chain links TRBV11-2 to TRBJ2-7; 7 bases align to TRBD1. Unmatched junction bases numbered 7, after V lost 5 bases and J lost 0 bases. Germline V gives CDR1 SGHAT, CDR2 FQNNGV. CDR3 size: 15 residues.

V and J are TRBV14 and TRBJ2-1; TRBD2 matches at 8 bases. This CDR3 region has 18 residues. Germline V gene sequence: CDR1 SGHDN, CDR2 FVKESK. The trim removed 4 bases at V and 3 bases at J, leaving 14 bases unmatched. DNA for the CDR3: TGTGCCAGCAGCCCCCCTCCCCGGGGACTAGGTTTCTACAATGAGCAGTTCTTC. Protein product: CASSPPPRGLGFYNEQFF.

The gene calls are TRBV7-2 and TRBJ2-1, with D possibly TRBD1 on 6 matching bases. This CDR3 has 16 residues. Per germline, CDR1 SGHTA and CDR2 FQGNSA. V lost 3 bases to trimming and J lost 6 bases, with 18 bases between them. The CDR3 region is CASSLSIGEGVNEQFF. The CDR3 DNA sequence: TGTGCCAGCAGCTTGTCCATAGGAGAGGGGGTCAATGAGCAGTTCTTC.

V and J are TRBV5-4 and TRBJ1-2; TRBD1 aligns across 8 bases. The CDR3 is 15 residues long. J was trimmed by 6 bases and V by 4 bases; bases with no gene match: 11. Germline CDR1 and CDR2: SGHNT and YYREEE (reference sequence). CDR3 DNA: TGTGCCAGCAGCCCAAATCCAGGGGGCGAACATGGCTACACCTTC. It encodes CASSPNPGGEHGYTF.